The 14 T cell receptor beta chains below were found in one sample sequenced in a study of cytomegalovirus exposure and HLA in healthy donors. 13 Jbeta primers and 60 Vbeta primers were used for the PCR. Generated by immunoSEQ multiplex PCR, the TCRdb table keeps only in-frame clones and is missing some. The sample records some 200,000 clones, around four fifths being singletons. Sequencing was carried out using PBMCs. The receptor set was obtained from a man in his fifties in good health and CMV-seronegative.

The chain carries TRBV5-6 and TRBJ1-2; D is ambiguous. The V and J ends lost 1 base and 3 bases respectively, with 10 bases between them. Germline loops: CDR1 SGHDT, CDR2 YYEEEE. The CDR3 length is 14 residues. CDR3 sequence (DNA): TGTGCCAGCAGCTTGTGGTCGTTAGACTATGGCTACACCTTC. This translates into CASSLWSLDYGYTF.

The V gene is TRBV30, the J gene TRBJ2-7; TRBD1 matches at 8 bases. V lost 0 bases to trimming and J lost 2 bases; unmatched junction nucleotides: 9. CDR3 length equals 16 residues. CDR1 is GTSNPN, CDR2 SVGIG, per germline (reference sequence). CDR3 loop: CAWSVDGQGRTYEQYF. CDR3 DNA sequence: TGTGCCTGGAGTGTCGATGGACAGGGAAGAACCTACGAGCAGTACTTC.

This clone was seen a few times. DNA for the CDR3: TGTGCCAGCAGATCTTTAGGGGGTGGGGCTGAAGCTTTCTTT. Protein product: CASRSLGGGAEAFF. The V call is TRBV11-2, the J call TRBJ1-1; maybe TRBD1 (6 bases). V was trimmed by 6 bases and J by 6 bases, leaving 17 bases between them. Germline values: CDR1 SGHAT, CDR2 FQNNGV. The CDR3 runs 14 residues.

The gene calls are TRBV7-8 and TRBJ2-7; D not certain. The CDR3 contains 11 residues. V was pared by 5 bases and J by 0 bases, with 2 bases between. The germline V gene encodes CDR1 SGHVS and CDR2 FQNEAQ. As DNA, the CDR3 is TGTGCCAGCAGCCTCTCCTACGAGCAGTACTTC. Translation gives CASSLSYEQYF.

The chain has TRBV2 and TRBJ1-4; 7 bases agree with TRBD1. The CDR3 consists of 14 residues. Looked up from germline, CDR1 is SNHLY and CDR2 is FYNNEI. V lost 5 bases to trimming and J lost 4 bases; unmatched junction nucleotides: 4. The CDR3 DNA reads TGTGCCAGCAGTCGACAGGGAATTAATGAAAAACTGTTTTTT. Translation gives CASSRQGINEKLFF.

V usage is TRBV7-8 and J usage is TRBJ1-5; tentatively, D is TRBD1 (5 bases). The CDR3 is 14 amino acids. From germline, CDR1 is SGHVS and CDR2 FQNEAQ. The V gene lost 4 bases and the J gene lost 2 bases, with 9 bases spanning the gap. The CDR3 reads CASSWGEGNQPQHF. Here the CDR3 DNA reads TGTGCCAGCAGCTGGGGGGAGGGCAATCAGCCCCAGCATTTT.

The V and J genes are TRBV18 and TRBJ2-7; the D gene is possibly TRBD2 (5 bases). CDR3 length: 12 amino acids. Trimming removed 3 bases from V and 4 bases from J, with 7 bases in between. Germline V gives CDR1 KGHSH, CDR2 LQKENI. CDR3 protein: CASSPIAYEQYF. The CDR3 coding sequence is TGTGCCAGCTCACCTATAGCGTACGAGCAGTACTTC.

In the case of this clone: Other DNA sequences within the sample encode an identical CDR3. The chain is built from TRBV28 and TRBJ2-6; no definite D call. Germline V gene sequence: CDR1 MDHEN, CDR2 SYDVKM. The CDR3 is 15 residues long. V lost 1 base, J lost 1 base, and 5 bases lay in between. The CDR3 loop reads CASSLSGSGANVLTF. Written as DNA, the CDR3 is TGTGCCAGCAGTTTATCGGGTTCTGGGGCCAACGTCCTGACTTTC. Full variable domain (rest looked up from reference TRBV28 and TRBJ2-6): DVKVTQSSRYLVKRTGEKVFLECVQDMDHENMFWYRQDPGLGLRLIYFSYDVKMKEKGDIPEGYSVSREKKERFSLILESASTNQTSMYLCASSLSGSGANVLTFGAGSRLTVL.

The V gene is TRBV7-9, the J gene TRBJ1-2, with 7 bases lining up with TRBD1. Germline CDR1 SEHNR, CDR2 FQNEAQ (reference sequence). V gave up 5 bases and J gave up 2 bases; unmatched junction bases: 8. CDR3 length equals 15 residues. Here the CDR3 DNA reads TGTGCCAGCAGCCCCTTGGGACAGATCAACTATGGCTACACCTTC. Its protein is CASSPLGQINYGYTF.

The J gene is TRBJ1-3, the V gene TRBV7-9, with D uncertain. Trimming removed 2 bases at V and 2 bases at J, with 13 bases between. Germline loops: CDR1 SEHNR, CDR2 FQNEAQ (reference sequence). The CDR3 is made up of 16 amino acids. The CDR3 is CASSLMRSGTGNTIYF. Written as DNA, the CDR3 is TGTGCCAGCAGCTTAATGAGATCAGGAACTGGAAACACCATATATTTT.

The rearrangement links TRBV5-1 to TRBJ2-7; 7 bases match TRBD1. Germline V gives CDR1 SGHRS, CDR2 YFSETQ. Losses at the gene ends were 5 bases for V and 4 bases for J; bases not matched to a gene: 9. CDR3 size: 14 residues. The CDR3 loop is CASSSPDRWYEQYF. Written as DNA, the CDR3 is TGCGCCAGCAGTTCTCCGGACAGGTGGTACGAGCAGTACTTC.

The chain combines TRBV5-4 with TRBJ2-3, with 10 bases fitting TRBD1. V was pared by 0 bases and J by 2 bases, with 0 bases of the junction left unmatched. This CDR3 contains 15 residues. The V gene's germline CDR1 is SGHNT and CDR2 YYREEE (reference sequence). The CDR3 coding sequence is TGTGCCAGCAGCTTGGGACAGGGGGCCACAGATACGCAGTATTTT. Its translation: CASSLGQGATDTQYF.

This chain joins TRBV27 and TRBJ2-1; 13 nucleotides agree with TRBD2. Germline loops: CDR1 MNHEY, CDR2 SMNVEV (reference sequence). V lost 7 bases and J lost 8; bases outside the gene matches: 11. The CDR3 is 16 amino acids. The CDR3 DNA reads TGTGCCAGCACCCGAACTAGCGGGAGGGCCAGGGATGAGCAGTTCTTC. It codes for CASTRTSGRARDEQFF.

CDR3 protein: CASSLGGKIDEQFF. DNA of the CDR3: TGTGCCAGCAGCTTAGGCGGGAAAATCGATGAGCAGTTCTTC. This chain links TRBV7-3 with TRBJ2-1; tentative D call: TRBD2 (6 bases). This CDR3 is 14 amino acids long. From germline, CDR1 is SGHTA and CDR2 FQGTGA. Trimming removed 2 bases from V and 8 bases from J, with 13 bases in between.